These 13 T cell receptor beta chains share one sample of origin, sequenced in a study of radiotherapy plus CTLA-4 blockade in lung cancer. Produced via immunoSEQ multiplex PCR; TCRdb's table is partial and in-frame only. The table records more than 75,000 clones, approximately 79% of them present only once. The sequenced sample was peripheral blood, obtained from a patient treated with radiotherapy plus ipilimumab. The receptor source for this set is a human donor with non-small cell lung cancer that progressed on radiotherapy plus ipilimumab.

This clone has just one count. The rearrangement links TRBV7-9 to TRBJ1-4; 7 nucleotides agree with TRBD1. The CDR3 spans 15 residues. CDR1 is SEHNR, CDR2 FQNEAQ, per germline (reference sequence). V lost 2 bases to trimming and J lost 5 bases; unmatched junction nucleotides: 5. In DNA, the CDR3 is TGTGCCAGCAGCTTAAGGGGACAGCCCAATGAAAAACTGTTTTTT. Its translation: CASSLRGQPNEKLFF.

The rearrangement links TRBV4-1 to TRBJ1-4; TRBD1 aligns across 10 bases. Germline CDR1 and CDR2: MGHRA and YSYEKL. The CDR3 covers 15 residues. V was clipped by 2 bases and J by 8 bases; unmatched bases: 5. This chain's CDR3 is CASSQLTGGAEKLFF. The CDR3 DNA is TGCGCCAGCAGCCAACTGACAGGGGGCGCGGAAAAACTGTTTTTT.

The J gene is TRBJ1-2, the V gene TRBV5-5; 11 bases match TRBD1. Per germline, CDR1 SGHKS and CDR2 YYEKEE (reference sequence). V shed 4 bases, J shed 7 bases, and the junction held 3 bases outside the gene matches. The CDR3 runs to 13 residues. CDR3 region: CASSRGQGVGYTF. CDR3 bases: TGTGCCAGCAGCCGGGGACAGGGGGTTGGCTACACCTTC.

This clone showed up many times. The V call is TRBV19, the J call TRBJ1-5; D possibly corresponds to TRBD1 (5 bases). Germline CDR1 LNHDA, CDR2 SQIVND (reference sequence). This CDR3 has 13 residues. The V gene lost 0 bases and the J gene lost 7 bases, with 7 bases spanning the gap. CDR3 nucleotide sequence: TGTGCCAGTAGTATAGACGGGGCCCAGCCCCAGCATTTT. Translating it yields CASSIDGAQPQHF.

CDR3 protein: CASNRGQGNTEAFF. The CDR3 coding sequence is TGTGCCAGCAATCGAGGACAGGGGAACACTGAAGCTTTCTTT. The rearrangement uses TRBV6-5 and TRBJ1-1, with 8 bases aligning to TRBD1. There are 14 residues in the CDR3. The J segment lost 1 base and the V segment lost 7 bases, leaving 5 bases of the junction unmatched. In germline, CDR1 is MNHEY, CDR2 SVGAGI.

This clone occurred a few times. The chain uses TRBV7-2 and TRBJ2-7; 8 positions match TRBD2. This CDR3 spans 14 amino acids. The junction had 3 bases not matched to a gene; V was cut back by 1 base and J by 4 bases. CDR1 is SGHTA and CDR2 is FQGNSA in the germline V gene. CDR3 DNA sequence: TGTGCCAGCAGCTTAGTAGCGGGACCGTACGAGCAGTACTTC. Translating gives CASSLVAGPYEQYF.

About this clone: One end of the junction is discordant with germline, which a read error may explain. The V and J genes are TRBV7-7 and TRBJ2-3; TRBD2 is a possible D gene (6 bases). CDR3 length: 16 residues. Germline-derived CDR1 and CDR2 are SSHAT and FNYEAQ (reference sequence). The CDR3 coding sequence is TGTGCTAGCAGCTTAGGTCTCGGGAGTGTCACAGATACGCAGTATTTT. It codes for CASSLGLGSVTDTQYF.

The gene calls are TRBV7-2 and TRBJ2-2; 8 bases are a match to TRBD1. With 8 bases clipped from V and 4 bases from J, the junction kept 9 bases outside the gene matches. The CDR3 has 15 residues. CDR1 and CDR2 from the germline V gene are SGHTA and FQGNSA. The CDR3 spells CASSGGASSTGELFF. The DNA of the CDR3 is TGTGCCAGCTCAGGGGGCGCTTCTAGCACCGGGGAGCTGTTTTTT.

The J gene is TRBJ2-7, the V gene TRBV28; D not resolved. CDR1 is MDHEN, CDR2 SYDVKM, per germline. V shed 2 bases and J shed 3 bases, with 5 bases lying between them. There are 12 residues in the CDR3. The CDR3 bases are TGTGCCAGCAGTTTAGCCGGCTACGAGCAGTACTTC. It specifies CASSLAGYEQYF.

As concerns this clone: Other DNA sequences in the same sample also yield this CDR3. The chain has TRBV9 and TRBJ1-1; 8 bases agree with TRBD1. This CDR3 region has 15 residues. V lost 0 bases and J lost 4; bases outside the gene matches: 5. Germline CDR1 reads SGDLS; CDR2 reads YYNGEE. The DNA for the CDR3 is TGTGCCAGCAGCGTAGTAACAGGGGGACCCACTGAAGCTTTCTTT. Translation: CASSVVTGGPTEAFF.

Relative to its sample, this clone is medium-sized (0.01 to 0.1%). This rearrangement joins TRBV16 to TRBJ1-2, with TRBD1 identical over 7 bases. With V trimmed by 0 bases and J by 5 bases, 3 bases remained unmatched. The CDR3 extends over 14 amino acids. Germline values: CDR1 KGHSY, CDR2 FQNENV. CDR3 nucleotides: TGTGCCAGCAGCCAATCTGGGACAGTTTATGGCTACACCTTC. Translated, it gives CASSQSGTVYGYTF.

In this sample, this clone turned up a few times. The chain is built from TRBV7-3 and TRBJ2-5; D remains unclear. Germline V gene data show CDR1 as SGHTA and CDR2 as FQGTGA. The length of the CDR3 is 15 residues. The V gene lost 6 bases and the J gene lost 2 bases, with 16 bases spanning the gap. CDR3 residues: CASSFSPGPQETQYF. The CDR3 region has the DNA TGTGCCAGCAGTTTCTCTCCCGGGCCTCAAGAGACCCAGTACTTC.

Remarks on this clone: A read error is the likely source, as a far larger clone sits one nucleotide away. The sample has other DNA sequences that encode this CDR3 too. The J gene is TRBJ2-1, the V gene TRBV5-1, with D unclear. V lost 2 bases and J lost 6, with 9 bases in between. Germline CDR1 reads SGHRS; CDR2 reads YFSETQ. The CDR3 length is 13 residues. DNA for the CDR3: TGCGCCAGCAGCTTCGGTGGAAGCAATGAGCAGTTCTTC. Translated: CASSFGGSNEQFF. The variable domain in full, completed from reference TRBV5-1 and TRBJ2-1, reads KAGVTQTPRYLIKTRGQQVTLSCSPISGHRSVSWYQQTPGQGLQFLFEYFSETQRNKGNFPGRFSGRQFSNSRSEMNVSTLELGDSALYLCASSFGGSNEQFFGPGTRLTVL.